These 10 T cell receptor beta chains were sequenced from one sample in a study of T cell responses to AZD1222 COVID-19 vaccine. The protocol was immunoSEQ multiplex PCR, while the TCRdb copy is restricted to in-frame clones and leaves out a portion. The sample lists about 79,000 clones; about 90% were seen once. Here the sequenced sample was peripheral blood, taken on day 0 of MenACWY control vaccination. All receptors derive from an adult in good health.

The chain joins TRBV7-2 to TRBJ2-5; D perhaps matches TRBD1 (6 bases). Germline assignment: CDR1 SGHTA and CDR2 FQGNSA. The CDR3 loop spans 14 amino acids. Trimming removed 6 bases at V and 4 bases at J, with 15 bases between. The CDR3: CASSYQWGRETQYF. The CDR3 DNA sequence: TGTGCCAGCAGTTATCAGTGGGGGCGAGAGACCCAGTACTTC.

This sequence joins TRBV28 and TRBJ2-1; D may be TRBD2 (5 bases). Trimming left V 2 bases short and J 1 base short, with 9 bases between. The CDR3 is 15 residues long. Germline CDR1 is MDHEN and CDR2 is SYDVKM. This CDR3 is CASSLDGVSYNEQFF. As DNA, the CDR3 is TGTGCCAGCAGTTTAGACGGGGTTTCCTACAATGAGCAGTTCTTC.

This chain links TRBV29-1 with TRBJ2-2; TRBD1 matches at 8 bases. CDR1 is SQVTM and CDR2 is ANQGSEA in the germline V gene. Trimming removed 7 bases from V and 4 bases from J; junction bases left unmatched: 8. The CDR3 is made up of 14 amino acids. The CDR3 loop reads CSGSQGASTGELFF. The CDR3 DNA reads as TGCAGCGGGAGCCAGGGGGCGAGCACCGGGGAGCTGTTTTTT.

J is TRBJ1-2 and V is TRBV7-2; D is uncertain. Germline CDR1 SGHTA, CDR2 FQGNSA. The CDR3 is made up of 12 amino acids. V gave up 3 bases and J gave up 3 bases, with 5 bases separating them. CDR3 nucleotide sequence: TGTGCCAGCAGCTTGACCGACTATGGCTACACCTTC. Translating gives CASSLTDYGYTF.

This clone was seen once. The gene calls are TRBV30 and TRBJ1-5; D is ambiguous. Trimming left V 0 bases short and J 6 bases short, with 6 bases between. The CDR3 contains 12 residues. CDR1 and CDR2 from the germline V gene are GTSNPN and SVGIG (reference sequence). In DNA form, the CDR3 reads TGTGCCTGGAGTGTAAAGGGTCAGCCCCAGCATTTT. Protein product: CAWSVKGQPQHF. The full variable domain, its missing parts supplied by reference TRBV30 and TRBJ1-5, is SQTIHQWPATLVQPVGSPLSLECTVEGTSNPNLYWYRQAAGRGLQLLFYSVGIGQISSEVPQNLSASRPQDRQFILSSKKLLLSDSGFYLCAWSVKGQPQHFGDGTRLSIL.

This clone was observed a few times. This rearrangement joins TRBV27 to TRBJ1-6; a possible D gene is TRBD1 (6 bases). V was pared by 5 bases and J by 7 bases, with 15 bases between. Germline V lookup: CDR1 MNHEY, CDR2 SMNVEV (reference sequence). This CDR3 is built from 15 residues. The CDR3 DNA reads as TGTGCCAGCAGTGGGCCGGACAGTTACAATTCACCCCTCCACTTT. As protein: CASSGPDSYNSPLHF.

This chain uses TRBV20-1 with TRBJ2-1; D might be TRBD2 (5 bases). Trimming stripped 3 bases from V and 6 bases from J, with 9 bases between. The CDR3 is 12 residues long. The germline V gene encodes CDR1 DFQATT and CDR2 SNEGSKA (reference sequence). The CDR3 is CSASLLGNEQFF. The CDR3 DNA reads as TGCAGTGCTAGTTTACTAGGCAATGAGCAGTTCTTC.

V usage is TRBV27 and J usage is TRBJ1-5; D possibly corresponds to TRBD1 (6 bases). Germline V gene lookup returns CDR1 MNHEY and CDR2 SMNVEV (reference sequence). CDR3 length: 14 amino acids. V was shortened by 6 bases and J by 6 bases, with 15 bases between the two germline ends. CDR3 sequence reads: CASRLQGGVQPQHF. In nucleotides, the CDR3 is TGTGCCAGCAGATTACAGGGAGGGGTTCAGCCCCAGCATTTT.

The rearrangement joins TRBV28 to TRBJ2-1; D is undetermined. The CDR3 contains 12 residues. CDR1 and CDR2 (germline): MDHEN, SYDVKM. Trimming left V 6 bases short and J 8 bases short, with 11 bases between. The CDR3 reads CASSLPRDEQFF. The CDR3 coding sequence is TGTGCCAGCAGCCTGCCCCGCGATGAGCAGTTCTTC.

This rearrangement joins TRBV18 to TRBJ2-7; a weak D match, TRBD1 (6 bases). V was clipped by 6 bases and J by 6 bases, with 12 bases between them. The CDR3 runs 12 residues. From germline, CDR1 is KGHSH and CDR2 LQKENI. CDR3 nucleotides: TGTGCCAGCTCTCTTACAGGGCCCGAGCAGTACTTC. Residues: CASSLTGPEQYF.